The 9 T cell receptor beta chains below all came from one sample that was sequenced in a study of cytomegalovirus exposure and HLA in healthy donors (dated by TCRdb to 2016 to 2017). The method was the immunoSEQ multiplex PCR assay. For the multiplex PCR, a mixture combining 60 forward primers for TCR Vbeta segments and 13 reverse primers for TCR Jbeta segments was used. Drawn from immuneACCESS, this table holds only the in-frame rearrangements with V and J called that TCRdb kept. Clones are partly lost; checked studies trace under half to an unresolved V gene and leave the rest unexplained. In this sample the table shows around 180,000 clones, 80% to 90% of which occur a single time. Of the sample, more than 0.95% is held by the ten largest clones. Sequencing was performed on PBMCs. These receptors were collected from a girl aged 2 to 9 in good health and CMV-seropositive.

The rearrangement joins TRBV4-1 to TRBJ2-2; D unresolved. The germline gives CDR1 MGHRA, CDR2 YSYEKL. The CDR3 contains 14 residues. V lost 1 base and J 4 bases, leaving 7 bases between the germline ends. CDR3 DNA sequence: TGCGCCAGCAGCCAAGTTGGGCTCACCGGGGAGCTGTTTTTT. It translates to CASSQVGLTGELFF.

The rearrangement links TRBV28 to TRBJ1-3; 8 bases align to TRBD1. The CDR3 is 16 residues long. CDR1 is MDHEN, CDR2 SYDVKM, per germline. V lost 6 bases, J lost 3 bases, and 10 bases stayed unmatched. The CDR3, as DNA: TGTGCCAGCAGCACCCCGGGACAGGCATATGGAAACACCATATATTTT. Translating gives CASSTPGQAYGNTIYF.

This CDR3 is CSVVTNRVAGYGYTF. The CDR3 DNA is TGCAGCGTTGTCACTAACAGGGTGGCGGGCTATGGCTACACCTTC. J is TRBJ1-2 and V is TRBV29-1, with D tentatively TRBD1 (6 bases). Trimming removed 4 bases at V and 4 bases at J, with 19 bases between. CDR1 is SQVTM and CDR2 is ANQGSEA in the germline V gene. CDR3 length: 15 amino acids.

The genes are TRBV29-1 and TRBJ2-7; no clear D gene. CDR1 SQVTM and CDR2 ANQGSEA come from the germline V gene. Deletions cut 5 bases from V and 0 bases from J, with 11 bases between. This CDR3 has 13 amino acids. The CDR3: CSVHSRSSYEQYF. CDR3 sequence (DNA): TGCAGCGTTCACTCCCGGAGCTCCTACGAGCAGTACTTC.

The CDR3 DNA reads as TGTGCCAGCAGGTACGCCCTAGCGGGAGATACGCAGTATTTT. This gives the protein CASRYALAGDTQYF. V gene TRBV6-1 combines with J gene TRBJ2-3; TRBD2 matches at 8 bases. The V gene end was trimmed by 6 bases and the J gene end by 5 bases; junction bases not matched to a gene: 7. There are 14 residues in the CDR3. Germline CDR1 and CDR2: MNHNS and SASEGT.

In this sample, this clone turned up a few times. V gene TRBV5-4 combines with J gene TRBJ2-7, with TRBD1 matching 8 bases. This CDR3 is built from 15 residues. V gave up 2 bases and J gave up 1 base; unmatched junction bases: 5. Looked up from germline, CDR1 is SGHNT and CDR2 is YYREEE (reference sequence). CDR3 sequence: CASSFRTGGSYEQYF. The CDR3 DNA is TGTGCCAGCAGCTTCAGAACAGGGGGGTCCTACGAGCAGTACTTC.

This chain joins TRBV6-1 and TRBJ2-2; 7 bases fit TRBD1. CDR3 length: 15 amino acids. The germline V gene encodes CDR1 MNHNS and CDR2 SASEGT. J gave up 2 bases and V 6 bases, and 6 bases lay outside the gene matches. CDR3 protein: CASRGRDSNTGELFF. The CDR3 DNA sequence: TGTGCCAGCAGAGGCCGGGACAGTAACACCGGGGAGCTGTTTTTT.

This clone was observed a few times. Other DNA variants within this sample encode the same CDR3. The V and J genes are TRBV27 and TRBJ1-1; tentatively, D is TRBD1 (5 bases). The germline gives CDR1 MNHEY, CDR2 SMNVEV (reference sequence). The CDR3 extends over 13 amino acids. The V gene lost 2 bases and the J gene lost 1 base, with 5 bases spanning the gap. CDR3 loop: CASSLRGNTEAFF. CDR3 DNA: TGTGCCAGCAGTTTAAGGGGGAACACTGAAGCTTTCTTT.

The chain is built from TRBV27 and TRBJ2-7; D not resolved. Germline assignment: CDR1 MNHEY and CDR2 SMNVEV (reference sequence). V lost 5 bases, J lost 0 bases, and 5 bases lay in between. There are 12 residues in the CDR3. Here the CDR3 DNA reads TGTGCCAGCAGTCAACACTCCTACGAGCAGTACTTC. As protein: CASSQHSYEQYF.